This T cell receptor beta chain was found in a study of regulatory T cells in long-lasting Graves disease. As regards this clonotype: The antigen is unknown.

This CDR3 contains 17 residues. Trimming cost V 4 bases and J 0 bases; bases outside gene matches: 6. Described time point: newly diagnosed GD, antithyroid drugs for less than 3 months. Scientists built the TCR library using RNA that was extracted from PBMCs. Broader study findings: Accuracy may have suffered from the small sample size. The analysis examined peripheral blood only and excluded thyroid tissue.

Arm-PCR of CDR3 regions and iRepertoire HTBI primers were used to build TCR beta libraries. TCRdb reprocessed the multiplex PCR reads via MiXCR and lists one record per CDR3 protein. The sample gives 540,000 or so distinct CDR3 sequences, approximately 12% of which show up once; roughly a tenth is in the top ten. The same sample was also used in a study of T cells in Graves' hyperthyroidism and ophthalmopathy.

Here the sequenced sample was peripheral blood mononuclear cells (PBMCs), taken at new diagnosis, from a patient treated with antithyroid drugs. The V and J genes are TRBV12-3 or TRBV12-4 and TRBJ2-6, with 7 bases that match TRBD1. This receptor was identified in a young man with Graves disease. This chain's CDR3 is CASSWTGPRSGANVLTF. The CDR3 DNA reads TGTGCCAGCAGTTGGACAGGTCCACGCTCTGGGGCCAACGTCCTGACTTTC.